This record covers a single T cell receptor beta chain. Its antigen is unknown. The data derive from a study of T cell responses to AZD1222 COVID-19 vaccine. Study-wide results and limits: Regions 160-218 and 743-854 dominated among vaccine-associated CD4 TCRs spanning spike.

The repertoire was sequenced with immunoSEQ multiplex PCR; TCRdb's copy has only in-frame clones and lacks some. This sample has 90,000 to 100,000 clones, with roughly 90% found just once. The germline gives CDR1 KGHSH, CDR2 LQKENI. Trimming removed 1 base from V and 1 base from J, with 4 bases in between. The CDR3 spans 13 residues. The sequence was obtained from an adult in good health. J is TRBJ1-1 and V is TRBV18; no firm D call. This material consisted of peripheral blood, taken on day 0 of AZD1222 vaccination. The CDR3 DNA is TGTGCCAGCTCACCACGGTCGAACACTGAAGCTTTCTTT. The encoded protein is CASSPRSNTEAFF.